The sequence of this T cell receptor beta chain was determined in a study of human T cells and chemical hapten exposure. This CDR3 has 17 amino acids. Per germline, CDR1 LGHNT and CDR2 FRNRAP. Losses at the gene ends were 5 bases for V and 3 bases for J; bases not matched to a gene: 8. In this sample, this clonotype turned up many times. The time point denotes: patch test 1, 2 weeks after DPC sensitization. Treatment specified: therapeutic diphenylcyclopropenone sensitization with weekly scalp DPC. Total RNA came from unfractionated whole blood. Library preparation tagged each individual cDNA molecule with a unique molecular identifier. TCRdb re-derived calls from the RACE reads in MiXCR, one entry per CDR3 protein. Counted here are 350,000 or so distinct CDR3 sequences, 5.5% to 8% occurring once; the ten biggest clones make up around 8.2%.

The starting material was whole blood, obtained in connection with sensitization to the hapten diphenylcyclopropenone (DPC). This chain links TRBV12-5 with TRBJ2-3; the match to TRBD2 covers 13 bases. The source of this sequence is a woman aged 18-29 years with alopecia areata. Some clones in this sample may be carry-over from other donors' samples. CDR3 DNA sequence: TGTGCTAGTGGTACCCGTGGACTAGCGGGGGTGACAGATACGCAGTATTTT. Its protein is CASGTRGLAGVTDTQYF.